What follows describes a single T cell receptor (beta chain). TCRdb keeps only in-frame clones here, not all; method: immunoSEQ multiplex PCR. Among tens of thousands of clones listed, almost 98% were seen once. This entry is derived from a study of technical replicates of blood from several donors. Germline assignment: CDR1 MNHEY and CDR2 SVGAGI. V lost 6 bases to trimming and J lost 9 bases, with 15 bases between them. The CDR3 totals 14 residues. Sequenced sample: T cells isolated from PBMCs. This sequence was found in a human donor in good health. V is TRBV6-5 and J is TRBJ1-6; D possibly corresponds to TRBD1 (5 bases). The CDR3 here is CASSSGLPGSPLHF. CDR3 DNA: TGTGCCAGCAGCTCAGGGTTACCGGGTTCACCCCTCCACTTT.